One sample yielded the 24 T cell receptor beta chains listed below, sequenced in a study of long-term antiretroviral therapy in people with HIV. They ran version v3.0 of the immunoSEQ assay at survey level. Measured with immunoSEQ multiplex PCR; TCRdb has only the in-frame clones, and not every one. The table records 20,000 to 25,000 clones, roughly 80% of them present only once. The specimen was unsorted PBMCs, collected 0.5 years before starting antiretroviral therapy. The receptors originated from a man aged 40-49 years with HIV.

This clone turned up a few times. This chain joins TRBV4-1 and TRBJ2-2, with TRBD2 matching 11 bases. The CDR3 has 15 residues. The germline CDR1 and CDR2 sequences are MGHRA and YSYEKL. V lost 3 bases and J lost 6; bases outside the gene matches: 3. CDR3 residues: CASSQGTSGAGELFF. CDR3 nucleotides: TGCGCCAGCAGCCAGGGGACTAGCGGAGCCGGGGAGCTGTTTTTT.

V usage is TRBV27 and J usage is TRBJ2-3; 13 bases are a match to TRBD2. Germline-derived CDR1 and CDR2 are MNHEY and SMNVEV (reference sequence). The ends lost 4 bases at V and 2 bases at J; junction bases unmatched: 3. The CDR3 is 16 amino acids. The DNA of the CDR3 is TGTGCCAGCAGTTCCGGACTAGCGGGGGCCACAGATACGCAGTATTTT. This translates into CASSSGLAGATDTQYF.

This clone was seen only once. The rearrangement links TRBV5-4 to TRBJ1-1; a weak D match, TRBD1 (5 bases). The CDR3 is 15 amino acids. Trimming pared 4 bases from V and 4 bases from J, leaving 17 bases between. CDR1 and CDR2 from the germline V gene are SGHNT and YYREEE (reference sequence). CDR3 region: CASSLVRVGATEAFF. DNA of the CDR3: TGTGCCAGCAGCCTTGTCAGGGTAGGGGCCACTGAAGCTTTCTTT.

The DNA for the CDR3 is TGCGCCAGCAGCTTGGCGGGGGGGGGCAATGAGCAGTTCTTC. Its translation is CASSLAGGGNEQFF. The chain links TRBV5-1 to TRBJ2-1, with TRBD2 identical over 8 bases. Per the germline V gene, CDR1 is SGHRS and CDR2 is YFSETQ. The CDR3 length is 14 residues. Germline trimming cut 0 bases from V and 6 bases from J; bases unmatched to any gene: 2.

The V and J genes are TRBV7-6 and TRBJ2-1, with TRBD1 identical over 7 bases. CDR1 and CDR2 from the germline V gene are SGHVS and FNYEAQ. This CDR3 is 16 amino acids long. J was trimmed by 4 bases and V by 2 bases; bases with no gene match: 8. The CDR3 spells CASSLLTGLGYNEQFF. The DNA for the CDR3 is TGTGCCAGCAGCTTACTGACAGGGTTGGGATACAATGAGCAGTTCTTC.

The rearrangement uses TRBV6-5 and TRBJ2-2, with D perhaps TRBD2 (5 bases). Germline V lookup: CDR1 MNHEY, CDR2 SVGAGI. The V and J ends lost 2 bases and 4 bases respectively, with 5 bases between them. The CDR3 extends over 13 amino acids. CDR3 protein: CASSYGSTGELFF. The DNA for the CDR3 is TGTGCCAGCAGTTACGGGAGCACCGGGGAGCTGTTTTTT.

V is TRBV2 and J is TRBJ1-6; D possibly corresponds to TRBD1 (5 bases). This CDR3 comprises 15 residues. Trimming left V 5 bases short and J 2 bases short, with 10 bases between. The germline V gene encodes CDR1 SNHLY and CDR2 FYNNEI. The CDR3 region has the DNA TGTGCCAGCAGTAGCGACAGTACCTATAATTCACCCCTCCACTTT. It codes for CASSSDSTYNSPLHF.

V usage is TRBV7-2 and J usage is TRBJ2-1; the match to TRBD2 covers 9 bases. The ends lost 4 bases at V and 7 bases at J; junction bases unmatched: 11. CDR3 size: 16 residues. In germline, CDR1 is SGHTA, CDR2 FQGNSA. The CDR3 protein is CASSSQSGGRRNEQFF. Written as DNA, the CDR3 is TGTGCCAGCAGCTCTCAAAGCGGGGGGCGGAGGAATGAGCAGTTCTTC.

The genes are TRBV15 and TRBJ2-7; tentatively, D is TRBD2 (7 bases). The germline CDR1 and CDR2 sequences are LNHNV and YYDKDF (reference sequence). The CDR3 has 16 residues. V was shortened by 0 bases and J by 1 base, with 13 bases between the two germline ends. The CDR3 reads CATSRDGGARSYEQYF. CDR3 in DNA: TGTGCCACCAGCAGAGATGGGGGGGCCAGGTCCTACGAGCAGTACTTC.

The chain carries TRBV7-2 and TRBJ2-1; a possible D gene is TRBD1 (6 bases). The CDR3 runs 16 residues. In germline, CDR1 is SGHTA, CDR2 FQGNSA. V lost 6 bases and J lost 6, with 21 bases in between. As DNA, the CDR3 is TGTGCCAGCAGTCTGCTAGGGATCACGACAGGCAATGAGCAGTTCTTC. Residues: CASSLLGITTGNEQFF.

The gene calls are TRBV9 and TRBJ2-3; possibly TRBD1 for D (7 bases). The germline V gene has CDR1 SGDLS and CDR2 YYNGEE. The CDR3 contains 15 residues. The V end lost 4 bases, the J end lost 2 bases, and 14 bases lay between the germline ends. CDR3 loop: CASSWRGQLTDTQYF. As DNA, the CDR3 is TGTGCCAGCAGCTGGAGGGGACAGCTCACAGATACGCAGTATTTT.

The chain has TRBV5-1 and TRBJ2-1; D unclear. The CDR3 sequence is 16 residues long. Trimming cost V 4 bases and J 5 bases, with 19 bases left between them. Germline assignment: CDR1 SGHRS and CDR2 YFSETQ. The chain's CDR3 is CASSPPARAINNEQFF. CDR3 sequence (DNA): TGCGCCAGCAGCCCCCCCGCGAGAGCGATTAACAATGAGCAGTTCTTC.

This clone was picked up one time. This rearrangement joins TRBV19 to TRBJ2-3, with D perhaps matching TRBD2 (5 bases). From germline, CDR1 is LNHDA and CDR2 SQIVND (reference sequence). Trimming shortened V by 5 bases and J by 4 bases, and 10 bases separated the two germline ends. This CDR3 region has 13 residues. CDR3 nucleotide sequence: TGTGCCAGTAGTCTGGACTTGCCAGATACGCAGTATTTT. Translation gives CASSLDLPDTQYF.

This sequence joins TRBV9 and TRBJ2-5; TRBD1 is a possible D gene (8 bases). CDR3 length: 14 amino acids. The germline V gene has CDR1 SGDLS and CDR2 YYNGEE. V lost 4 bases to trimming and J lost 5 bases, with 15 bases between them. The CDR3 coding sequence is TGTGCCAGCAGCCCTGACAGGGGAGGGGAGACCCAGTACTTC. Translated, it gives CASSPDRGGETQYF.

This clone was seen only a few times. The chain couples TRBV28 to TRBJ1-1; 7 bases are shared with TRBD1. CDR1 is MDHEN and CDR2 is SYDVKM in the germline V gene. The trim removed 10 bases at V and 6 bases at J, leaving 14 bases unmatched. CDR3 length: 14 residues. The CDR3: CATRQGGSRAEAFF. As DNA, the CDR3 is TGTGCCACCCGACAGGGTGGGTCTAGGGCTGAAGCTTTCTTT.

The rearrangement joins TRBV7-8 to TRBJ2-2; possibly TRBD2 for D (6 bases). CDR1 and CDR2 from the germline V gene are SGHVS and FQNEAQ. V was trimmed by 6 bases and J by 0 bases, leaving 17 bases between them. This CDR3 has 17 amino acids. CDR3 amino acids: CASSYQEGRANTGELFF. The DNA of the CDR3 is TGTGCCAGCAGTTACCAGGAGGGCAGAGCGAACACCGGGGAGCTGTTTTTT.

The chain recombines TRBV6-1 with TRBJ1-6; no definite D call. V lost 4 bases, J lost 7 bases, and 8 bases lay in between. Germline CDR1 and CDR2: MNHNS and SASEGT. This CDR3 contains 13 residues. The CDR3 DNA reads as TGTGCCAGCAGTGGTAGCGGGAATTCACCCCTCCACTTT. It codes for CASSGSGNSPLHF.

The rearrangement joins TRBV27 to TRBJ1-1; D unclear. This CDR3 is 13 amino acids long. CDR1 MNHEY and CDR2 SMNVEV come from the germline V gene (reference sequence). Trimming took off 6 bases at V and 1 base at J, with 9 bases between the two ends. The DNA for the CDR3 is TGTGCCAGCAGCCGGGCCGGGAACACTGAAGCTTTCTTT. Encoded protein: CASSRAGNTEAFF.

The chain recombines TRBV29-1 with TRBJ2-7, with a weak D call TRBD1 (5 bases). Germline loops: CDR1 SQVTM, CDR2 ANQGSEA. V lost 5 bases and J lost 5, with 13 bases in between. This CDR3 spans 12 amino acids. CDR3 in DNA: TGCAGCGTTACAGGTCTACGCGACGAGCAGTACTTC. Amino acids: CSVTGLRDEQYF.

This clone turned up a few times. The chain recombines TRBV19 with TRBJ1-1; D not certain. The V and J ends lost 5 bases and 1 base respectively, with 11 bases between them. CDR1 LNHDA and CDR2 SQIVND come from the germline V gene (reference sequence). The length of the CDR3 is 14 residues. In DNA form, the CDR3 reads TGTGCCAGTAGTTCGCTCATCGGGAACACTGAAGCTTTCTTT. Translating it yields CASSSLIGNTEAFF.

The chain uses TRBV5-1 and TRBJ2-2, with TRBD1 identical over 9 bases. The germline V gene encodes CDR1 SGHRS and CDR2 YFSETQ. The CDR3 loop spans 17 amino acids. V was clipped by 2 bases and J by 2 bases; unmatched bases: 7. DNA of the CDR3: TGCGCCAGCAGCTTATCCCCGGGACAGGGTAACACCGGGGAGCTGTTTTTT. The encoded protein is CASSLSPGQGNTGELFF.

The chain carries TRBV6-5 and TRBJ1-2; possibly TRBD1 for D (6 bases). The germline gives CDR1 MNHEY, CDR2 SVGAGI. Trimming removed 0 bases from V and 2 bases from J, with 10 bases in between. The CDR3 spans 15 residues. In DNA, the CDR3 is TGTGCCAGCAGTTACTCGGGGGCGCGGAACTATGGCTACACCTTC. This encodes CASSYSGARNYGYTF.

The sample holds one count of this clone. This chain joins TRBV7-2 and TRBJ1-4; unclear D gene. Germline values: CDR1 SGHTA, CDR2 FQGNSA. The CDR3 totals 16 residues. Trimming shortened V by 4 bases and J by 7 bases, and 19 bases separated the two germline ends. In DNA, the CDR3 is TGTGCCAGCAGCTCTTTCCCCCGGGCTCGGGCTGAAAAACTGTTTTTT. Its protein product is CASSSFPRARAEKLFF.

The chain is built from TRBV11-2 and TRBJ2-7; perhaps D is TRBD1 or TRBD2 (5 bases each). V lost 2 bases to trimming and J lost 3 bases, with 14 bases between them. CDR3 length: 15 amino acids. Germline-derived CDR1 and CDR2 are SGHAT and FQNNGV. CDR3 in amino acids: CASSLTPGAGYEQYF. The CDR3 DNA is TGTGCCAGCAGCTTAACCCCCGGGGCAGGCTACGAGCAGTACTTC.